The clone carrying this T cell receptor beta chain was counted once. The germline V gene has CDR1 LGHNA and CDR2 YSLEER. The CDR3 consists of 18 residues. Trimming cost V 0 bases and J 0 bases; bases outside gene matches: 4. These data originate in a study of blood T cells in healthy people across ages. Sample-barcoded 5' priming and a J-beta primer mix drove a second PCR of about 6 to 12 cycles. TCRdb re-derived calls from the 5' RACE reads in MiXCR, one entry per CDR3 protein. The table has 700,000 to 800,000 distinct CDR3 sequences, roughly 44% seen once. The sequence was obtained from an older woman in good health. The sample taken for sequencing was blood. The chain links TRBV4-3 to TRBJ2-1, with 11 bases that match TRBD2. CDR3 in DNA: TGCGCCAGCAGCCAAGAGCCCCTAGCGGGGGGCTCCTACAATGAGCAGTTCTTC. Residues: CASSQEPLAGGSYNEQFF.